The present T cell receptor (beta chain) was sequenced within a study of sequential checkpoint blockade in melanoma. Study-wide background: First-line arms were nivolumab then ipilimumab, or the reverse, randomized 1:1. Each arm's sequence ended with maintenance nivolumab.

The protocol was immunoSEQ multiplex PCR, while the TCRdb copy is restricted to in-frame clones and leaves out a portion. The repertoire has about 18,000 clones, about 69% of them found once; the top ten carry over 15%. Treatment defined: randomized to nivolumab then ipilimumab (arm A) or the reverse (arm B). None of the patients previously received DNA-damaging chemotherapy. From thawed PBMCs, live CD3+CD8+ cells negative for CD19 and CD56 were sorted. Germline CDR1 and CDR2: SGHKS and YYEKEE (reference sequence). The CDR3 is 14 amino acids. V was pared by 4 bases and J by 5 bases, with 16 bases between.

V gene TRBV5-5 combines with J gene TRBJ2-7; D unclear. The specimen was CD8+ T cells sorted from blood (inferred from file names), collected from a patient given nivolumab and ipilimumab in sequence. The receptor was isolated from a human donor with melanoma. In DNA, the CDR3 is TGTGCCAGCAGCGCCGGGTCCCAACCCGACGAGCAGTACTTC. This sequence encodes CASSAGSQPDEQYF.